One sample yielded the 10 T cell receptor beta chains listed below, sequenced in a study of T cells in Graves' hyperthyroidism and ophthalmopathy. Amplified TCR beta CDR3 regions came from RNA transcripts. First-round RT-PCR targeting the TCR CDR3 was performed with the HTBI primer set. Each CDR3 protein is one row after TCRdb ran MiXCR on the multiplex PCR reads. Of approximately 400,000 distinct CDR3 sequences listed, approximately 15% are singletons. Sequenced input: blood. The source of these receptors is a woman aged 60-70 years with Graves' hyperthyroidism.

This clonotype occurred many times. The chain joins TRBV7-8 to TRBJ2-2; TRBD2 matches at 12 bases. Germline CDR1 reads SGHVS; CDR2 reads FQNEAQ. Trimming removed 6 bases from V and 0 bases from J; junction bases left unmatched: 8. This CDR3 comprises 18 residues. The CDR3 DNA reads TGTGCCAGCAGACGCGGACTAGCGGGACTTCCGAACACCGGGGAGCTGTTTTTT. Translated: CASRRGLAGLPNTGELFF. The full variable domain, in which reference TRBV7-8 and TRBJ2-2 provide the parts outside the CDR3, is GAGVSQSPRYKVAKRGQDVALRCDPISGHVSLFWYQQALGQGPEFLTYFQNEAQLDKSGLPSDRFFAERPEGSVSTLKIQRTQQEDSAVYLCASRRGLAGLPNTGELFFGEGSRLTVL.

This sequence joins TRBV3-1 and TRBJ2-1, with D possibly matching TRBD2 (5 bases). Looked up from germline, CDR1 is LGHDT and CDR2 is YNNKEL (reference sequence). V lost 5 bases to trimming and J lost 9 bases, with 17 bases between them. This CDR3 spans 14 amino acids. The CDR3 DNA reads as TGTGCCAGCAGCTTTCGGATAGGGAGTGGTGAGCAGTTCTTC. Translated, it gives CASSFRIGSGEQFF.

In its sample, this clonotype was seen a few times. The chain joins TRBV19 to TRBJ1-1, with 8 bases fitting TRBD1. CDR1 LNHDA and CDR2 SQIVND come from the germline V gene (reference sequence). The CDR3 covers 15 residues. Trimming cost V 7 bases and J 2 bases; bases outside gene matches: 9. For the CDR3, the DNA is TGTGCCAGTAAGGCCGGGACAGGCTTTAACACTGAAGCTTTCTTT. Translating it yields CASKAGTGFNTEAFF.

This clonotype was found many times. The chain couples TRBV5-1 to TRBJ2-3; 7 bases map to TRBD1. V lost 4 bases, J lost 2 bases, and 4 bases stayed unmatched. Germline values: CDR1 SGHRS, CDR2 YFSETQ. CDR3 length: 14 amino acids. DNA of the CDR3: TGCGCCAGCAGCCCGGGACAGTACACAGATACGCAGTATTTT. Residues: CASSPGQYTDTQYF.

Many counts were recorded for this clonotype. The chain has TRBV18 and TRBJ2-1; 13 positions agree with TRBD2. The CDR3 has 16 residues. The V gene end was trimmed by 0 bases and the J gene end by 10 bases; junction bases not matched to a gene: 6. In germline, CDR1 is KGHSH, CDR2 LQKENI. The CDR3 DNA is TGTGCCAGCTCACCACCGACTAGCGGGGGGACTCGGGAGCAGTTCTTC. This sequence encodes CASSPPTSGGTREQFF.

This clonotype was recorded a few times. This chain uses TRBV28 with TRBJ1-2; D remains ambiguous. V shed 5 bases and J shed 5 bases, with 3 bases lying between them. This CDR3 has 10 residues. Germline CDR1 is MDHEN and CDR2 is SYDVKM. The CDR3 coding sequence is TGTGCCAGCAGTCAATATGGCTACACCTTC. Protein sequence: CASSQYGYTF.

The chain combines TRBV11-2 with TRBJ2-1, with 10 bases fitting TRBD2. This CDR3 is 15 amino acids long. The germline V gene has CDR1 SGHAT and CDR2 FQNNGV. The V gene end was trimmed by 5 bases and the J gene end by 9 bases; junction bases not matched to a gene: 10. DNA for the CDR3: TGTGCCAGCAGCACAGGAGGGACTAGCGTGGGTGAGCAGTTCTTC. It specifies CASSTGGTSVGEQFF.

This clonotype came up many times. V and J are TRBV7-8 and TRBJ2-7; D is possibly TRBD1 (6 bases). This CDR3 spans 15 amino acids. From germline, CDR1 is SGHVS and CDR2 FQNEAQ. V lost 3 bases and J 4 bases, leaving 16 bases between the germline ends. CDR3 loop: CASSFGQPGLYEQYF. CDR3 DNA: TGTGCCAGCAGCTTTGGACAGCCAGGGCTATACGAGCAGTACTTC.

At least ten counts were recorded for this clonotype. This chain uses TRBV5-1 with TRBJ2-2; TRBD2 matches 9 bases. Trimming cost V 4 bases and J 2 bases; bases outside gene matches: 15. Per germline, CDR1 SGHRS and CDR2 YFSETQ. The CDR3 totals 19 residues. For the CDR3, the DNA is TGCGCCAGCAGCCCCCCGAGGGTAGCGGGAGCTGCTAACACCGGGGAGCTGTTTTTT. Amino acids: CASSPPRVAGAANTGELFF.

This clonotype has a count of ten or more. V gene TRBV19 combines with J gene TRBJ1-5; D is uncertain. The CDR3 has 15 amino acids. The germline V and J ends were trimmed by 8 bases and 2 bases, with 16 bases remaining between them. Germline CDR1 and CDR2: LNHDA and SQIVND (reference sequence). CDR3 sequence (DNA): TGTGCCAGTGGTGAGGCCCATTTGGGCAATCAGCCCCAGCATTTT. It specifies CASGEAHLGNQPQHF.